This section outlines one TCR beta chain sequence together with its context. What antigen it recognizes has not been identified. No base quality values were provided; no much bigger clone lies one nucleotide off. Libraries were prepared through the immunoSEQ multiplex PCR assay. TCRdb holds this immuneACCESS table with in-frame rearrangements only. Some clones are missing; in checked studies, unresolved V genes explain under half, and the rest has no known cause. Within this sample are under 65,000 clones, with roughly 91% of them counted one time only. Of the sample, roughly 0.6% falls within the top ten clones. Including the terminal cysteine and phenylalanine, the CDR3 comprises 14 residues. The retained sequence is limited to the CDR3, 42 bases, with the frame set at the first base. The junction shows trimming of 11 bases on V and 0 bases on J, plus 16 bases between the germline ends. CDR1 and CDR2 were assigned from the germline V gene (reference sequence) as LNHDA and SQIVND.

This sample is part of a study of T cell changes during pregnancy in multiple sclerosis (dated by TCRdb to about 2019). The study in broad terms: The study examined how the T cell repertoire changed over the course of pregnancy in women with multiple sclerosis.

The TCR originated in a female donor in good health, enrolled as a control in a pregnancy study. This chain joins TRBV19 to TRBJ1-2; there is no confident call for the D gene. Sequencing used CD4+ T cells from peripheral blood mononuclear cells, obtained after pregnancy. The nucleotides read TGTGCCTGCCAGTCGCCTGGAGCTAACTATGGCTACACCTTC. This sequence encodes CACQSPGANYGYTF.